This T cell receptor (beta chain) came from a study of blood T cells in healthy people across ages. Study outcomes and limitations: Roughly linear age-related decline in beta diversity appeared, significant by age around 40.

Concerning this clonotype itself: What it recognizes is unknown.

Sample-barcoded 5' priming and a J-beta primer mix drove a second PCR of about 6 to 12 cycles. Per sample, CDR3-containing paired-end reads numbered at least 2.5 million. MiXCR, applied by TCRdb to the 5' RACE reads, yields one record per CDR3 protein. The sample lists approximately 900,000 distinct CDR3 sequences, about 28% seen once, with roughly a tenth in the top ten. The V end was cut by 3 bases, the J end by 4 bases, with 10 bases between. The CDR3 runs to 13 residues. Germline V gives CDR1 SGHVS, CDR2 FQNEAQ. In addition, the sample was reused for a study of T cells of mothers and their children. That source reports: Samples came from three healthy Caucasian mothers and their six children.

Material for sequencing was blood. The V gene is TRBV7-8, the J gene TRBJ2-7; no clear D gene. This clonotype was obtained from a woman between 35 and 50 years old in good health. For the CDR3, the DNA is TGTGCCAGCAGCTTGTTGGGTTTGTACGAGCAGTACTTC. Protein sequence: CASSLLGLYEQYF.